Only one count was recorded for the clone carrying this T cell receptor (beta chain). Its antigen is not identified. Clones were sequenced by immunoSEQ multiplex PCR, and TCRdb holds only the in-frame ones, with some missing. Of 100,000 to 150,000 clones listed, around 83% are singletons. This entry comes from a study of T cell responses to AZD1222 COVID-19 vaccine. Study conclusions and caveats: Reportedly, close to half of spike-specific TCRs are directed against unmutated variant regions.

The TCR originated in an adult who received the AZD1222 COVID-19 vaccine. Sequencing used peripheral blood, obtained 28 days after the second AZD1222 dose.

The CDR3 spells CATSEGLAGDTQYF. CDR3 bases: TGTGCCACCAGTGAGGGACTAGCGGGGGATACGCAGTATTTT. The chain joins TRBV24-1 to TRBJ2-3; 13 bases are a match to TRBD2. The CDR3 extends over 14 amino acids. The germline V gene encodes CDR1 KGHDR and CDR2 SFDVKD. V dropped 4 bases and J dropped 6; count of bases not matched to a gene: 0.